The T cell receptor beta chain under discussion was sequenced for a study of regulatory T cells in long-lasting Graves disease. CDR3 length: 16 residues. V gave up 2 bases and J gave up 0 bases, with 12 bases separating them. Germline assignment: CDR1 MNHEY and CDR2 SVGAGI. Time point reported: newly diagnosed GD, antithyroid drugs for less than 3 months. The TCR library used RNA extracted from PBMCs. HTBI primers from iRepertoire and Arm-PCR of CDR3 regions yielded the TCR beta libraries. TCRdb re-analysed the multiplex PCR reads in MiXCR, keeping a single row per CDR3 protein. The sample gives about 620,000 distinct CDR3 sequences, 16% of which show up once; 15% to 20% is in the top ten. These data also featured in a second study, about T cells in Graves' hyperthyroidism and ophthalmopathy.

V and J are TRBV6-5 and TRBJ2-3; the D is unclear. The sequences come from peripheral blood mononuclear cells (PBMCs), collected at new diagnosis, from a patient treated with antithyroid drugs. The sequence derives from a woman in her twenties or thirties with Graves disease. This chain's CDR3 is CASSYTFAQSTDTQYF. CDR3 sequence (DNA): TGTGCCAGCAGTTACACGTTTGCACAGAGCACAGATACGCAGTATTTT.